This T cell receptor (beta chain) is drawn from a study of shared clonotypes between healthy human individuals. The V gene's germline CDR1 is SGHRS and CDR2 YFSETQ. CDR3 size: 13 residues. V was clipped by 1 base and J by 9 bases, with 11 bases between them. Profiled with immunoSEQ multiplex PCR; TCRdb holds only in-frame clones, not every one. Altogether about 1.1 million clones are present, roughly 74% being singletons, with the ten largest covering more than 0.55%. The receptor's source is a young man in good health. Some clones in this sample may be carry-over from other donors' samples. V is TRBV5-1 and J is TRBJ2-1; the D call may be TRBD1 or TRBD2 (5 bases each). The sequencing input was memory CD4+ T cells from PBMCs. Noted subset: CD45RA-negative fraction. As DNA, the CDR3 is TGCGCCAGCAGCTTGTTGGGGGAAGGTGAGCAGTTCTTC. Residues: CASSLLGEGEQFF.